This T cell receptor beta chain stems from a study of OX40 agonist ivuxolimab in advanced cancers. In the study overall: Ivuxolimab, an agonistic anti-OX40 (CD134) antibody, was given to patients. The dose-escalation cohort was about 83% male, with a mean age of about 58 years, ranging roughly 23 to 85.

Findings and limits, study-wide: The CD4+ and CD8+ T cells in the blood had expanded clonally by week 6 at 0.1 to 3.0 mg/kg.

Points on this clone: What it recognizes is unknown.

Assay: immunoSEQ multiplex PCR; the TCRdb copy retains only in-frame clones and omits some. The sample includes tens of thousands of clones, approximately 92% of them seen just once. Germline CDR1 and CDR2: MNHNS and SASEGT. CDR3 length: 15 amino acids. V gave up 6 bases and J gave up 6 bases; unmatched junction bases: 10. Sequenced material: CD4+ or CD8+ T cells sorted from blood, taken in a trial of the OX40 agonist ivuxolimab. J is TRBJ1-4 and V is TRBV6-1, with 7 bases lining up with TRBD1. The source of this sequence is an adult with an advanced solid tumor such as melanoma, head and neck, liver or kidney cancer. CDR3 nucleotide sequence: TGTGCCAGCAGCGATTCCGGGACAGCATATGAAAAACTGTTTTTT. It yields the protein CASSDSGTAYEKLFF.